This section outlines one T cell receptor (beta chain) sequence together with its context. The data were produced by immunoSEQ multiplex PCR, yet TCRdb's version contains in-frame clones alone and is incomplete. Of 85,000 to 100,000 clones in the sample, around 95% were seen once. This entry belongs to a study of technical replicates of blood from a few donors. V trimming: 1 base; J trimming: 6 bases; junction bases outside the gene matches: 13. The CDR3 is 17 amino acids. CDR1 and CDR2 from the germline V gene are SGHNT and YYREEE (reference sequence). The source is a human donor in good health. The sequenced material came from T cells isolated from PBMCs. V usage is TRBV5-4 and J usage is TRBJ1-1, with TRBD1 matching 9 bases. CDR3: CASSLPGASGTGSEAFF. In DNA form, the CDR3 reads TGTGCCAGCAGCTTGCCGGGTGCTTCCGGGACAGGGTCTGAAGCTTTCTTT. The full variable domain, with the rest looked up from reference TRBV5-4 and TRBJ1-1, is ETGVTQSPTHLIKTRGQQVTLRCSSQSGHNTVSWYQQALGQGPQFIFQYYREEENGRGNFPPRFSGLQFPNYSSELNVNALELDDSALYLCASSLPGASGTGSEAFFGQGTRLTVV.